The source of this T cell receptor beta chain is a study of post-analysis software for immune sequencing data. Prepared libraries of TCR beta cDNA carried unique molecular identifiers. TCRdb analysed the PCR reads with MiXCR anew, one entry per CDR3 protein. This table has hundreds of thousands of distinct CDR3 sequences, approximately 59% appearing once. Only a few counts were recorded for this clonotype. The antigen is not known. General study results and limits: The F measure placed samples prepared in the same batch into strongly shared clusters. Included in a set of a handful of TRBV segments more frequent in patients than controls were TRBV5-6, TRBV5-1 and TRBV20-1.

Germline V gene sequence: CDR1 GTSNPN, CDR2 SVGIG (reference sequence). Trimming cost V 4 bases and J 4 bases, with 13 bases left between them. The CDR3 sequence is 13 residues long. This receptor was obtained from a girl between 2 and 10 years old with multiple sclerosis. Specimen: blood. The chain links TRBV30 to TRBJ1-2; D is unresolved. CDR3 bases: TGTGCCTGGATAAGCCGAGCCCCCTATGGCTACACCTTC. Translated: CAWISRAPYGYTF.